One sample yielded the 16 T cell receptor beta chains listed below, sequenced in a study of blood T cell repertoires in COVID-19. Produced via immunoSEQ multiplex PCR; TCRdb's table is partial and in-frame only. This sample has about 220,000 clones, with 88% found just once. The sample taken for sequencing was PBMCs or T cells enriched from blood (not recorded which). These receptors all come from a woman in her thirties who had recovered from COVID-19.

The chain couples TRBV18 to TRBJ2-5; D possibly corresponds to TRBD2 (5 bases). Germline V CDR1 and CDR2: KGHSH, LQKENI. The CDR3 has 19 amino acids. Between the trimmed V and J ends, which lost 1 base and 1 base, there was a span of 22 bases. CDR3 DNA: TGTGCCAGCTCACCACGGCAAGCTAGCAATAAAAAACCCCAAGAGACCCAGTACTTC. Its translation is CASSPRQASNKKPQETQYF. The variable domain in full, completed from reference TRBV18 and TRBJ2-5, reads NAGVMQNPRHLVRRRGQEARLRCSPMKGHSHVYWYRQLPEEGLKFMVYLQKENIIDESGMPKERFSAEFPKEGPSILRIQQVVRGDSAAYFCASSPRQASNKKPQETQYFGPGTRLLVL.

This rearrangement joins TRBV4-1 to TRBJ2-7; 7 bases are a match to TRBD1. From germline, CDR1 is MGHRA and CDR2 YSYEKL. The V segment lost 0 bases and the J segment 2 bases; nucleotides outside the gene matches: 10. This CDR3 comprises 17 residues. CDR3 sequence (DNA): TGCGCCAGCAGCCAAGAAACCGACAGGGTGCTAGCCTACGAGCAGTACTTC. Translating gives CASSQETDRVLAYEQYF.

This chain connects TRBV5-1 to TRBJ2-1, with a tentative D call TRBD1 (6 bases). The CDR3 covers 19 residues. V lost 4 bases and J 0 bases, leaving 23 bases between the germline ends. CDR1 is SGHRS and CDR2 is YFSETQ in the germline V gene. The CDR3: CASSLRTLQGPSSYNEQFF. The DNA for the CDR3 is TGCGCCAGCAGCCTCCGAACCTTACAGGGTCCCAGCTCCTACAATGAGCAGTTCTTC. Together with reference TRBV5-1 and TRBJ2-1, the CDR3 gives the full variable domain: KAGVTQTPRYLIKTRGQQVTLSCSPISGHRSVSWYQQTPGQGLQFLFEYFSETQRNKGNFPGRFSGRQFSNSRSEMNVSTLELGDSALYLCASSLRTLQGPSSYNEQFFGPGTRLTVL.

The V and J genes are TRBV18 and TRBJ1-5; 8 bases agree with TRBD1. The CDR3 runs 16 residues. Trimming at V came to 6 bases and at J to 3 bases, leaving 10 bases not matched to a gene. Germline V gives CDR1 KGHSH, CDR2 LQKENI. The CDR3 sequence: CASSPATGANNQPQHF. CDR3 nucleotides: TGTGCCAGCTCGCCAGCGACAGGGGCGAACAATCAGCCCCAGCATTTT.

Worth noting for this clone: The junction and the germline gene differ at one end; a read error may be behind it. The CDR3 loop is CARSPRGGTQPQHF. The CDR3 nucleotides are TGCGCCCGCAGTCCGAGGGGGGGGACTCAGCCCCAGCATTTT. The V call is TRBV5-1, the J call TRBJ1-5; possibly TRBD1 for D (6 bases). This CDR3 is 14 amino acids long. Germline V gives CDR1 SGHRS, CDR2 YFSETQ.

The V call is TRBV14, the J call TRBJ1-3; D remains unclear. V lost 0 bases and J 5 bases, leaving 8 bases between the germline ends. Germline loops: CDR1 SGHDN, CDR2 FVKESK. The CDR3 runs to 14 residues. In nucleotides, the CDR3 is TGTGCCAGCAGCCAAGATCCAGGTAGAAACACCATATATTTT. This encodes CASSQDPGRNTIYF.

The V gene is TRBV18, the J gene TRBJ1-5, with 7 bases matching TRBD1. CDR1 is KGHSH, CDR2 LQKENI, per germline. The CDR3 has 15 amino acids. The ends lost 5 bases at V and 0 bases at J; junction bases unmatched: 4. CDR3 region: CASSTGDHSNQPQHF. As DNA, the CDR3 is TGTGCCAGCTCAACAGGGGATCATAGCAATCAGCCCCAGCATTTT.

The chain recombines TRBV15 with TRBJ2-1, with 7 bases matching TRBD1. Germline V gene data show CDR1 as LNHNV and CDR2 as YYDKDF (reference sequence). With V trimmed by 8 bases and J by 0 bases, 7 bases remained unmatched. The CDR3 loop spans 15 amino acids. The CDR3: CATALTGPSYNEQFF. DNA of the CDR3: TGTGCCACCGCCCTGACAGGGCCCTCCTACAATGAGCAGTTCTTC.

The CDR3 DNA is TGTGCCAGCAGCTTAGTAGTGGCAGGCATGAACACTGAAGCTTTCTTT. The encoded protein is CASSLVVAGMNTEAFF. The chain has TRBV11-1 and TRBJ1-1, with D unresolved. This CDR3 contains 16 residues. Germline CDR1 and CDR2: SGHAT and FQDESV (reference sequence). V lost 1 base, J lost 0 bases, and 12 bases lay in between.

The chain joins TRBV24-1 to TRBJ2-5, with D possibly matching TRBD2 (5 bases). Germline V gives CDR1 KGHDR, CDR2 SFDVKD. This CDR3 contains 13 residues. The V end lost 8 bases, the J end lost 2 bases, and 11 bases lay between the germline ends. The CDR3 protein is CATTLGRQETQYF. CDR3 in DNA: TGTGCCACCACCCTGGGGAGACAAGAGACCCAGTACTTC.

This chain links TRBV6-2 or TRBV6-3 with TRBJ2-4, with 9 nucleotides matching TRBD2. Germline V gene lookup returns CDR1 MNHEY and CDR2 SVGEGT. The CDR3 totals 14 residues. After removal of 2 bases from V and 10 bases from J, the junction contained 6 bases not matched to a gene. The CDR3: CASSYGSSGDIQYF. The CDR3 nucleotides read TGTGCCAGCAGTTACGGTTCTAGCGGGGATATTCAGTACTTC.

V usage is TRBV9 and J usage is TRBJ2-3, with 8 bases that match TRBD2. The V gene end was trimmed by 4 bases and the J gene end by 0 bases; junction bases not matched to a gene: 7. Germline V gives CDR1 SGDLS, CDR2 YYNGEE. The CDR3 contains 16 residues. The CDR3 region has the DNA TGTGCCAGCAGCCTCCGGACTAGCCTAAGCACAGATACGCAGTATTTT. Protein: CASSLRTSLSTDTQYF.

The V call is TRBV5-8, the J call TRBJ1-3; weak D call: TRBD1 (5 bases). V shed 4 bases and J shed 1 base, with 12 bases lying between them. Germline CDR1 reads SGHTS; CDR2 reads YDEGEE. This CDR3 has 15 residues. CDR3 nucleotide sequence: TGTGCCAGCAGCGCCCGGGGGGTGTCTGGAAACACCATATATTTT. It encodes CASSARGVSGNTIYF. The whole variable domain, filled in from reference TRBV5-8 and TRBJ1-3, reads EAGVTQSPTHLIKTRGQQATLRCSPISGHTSVYWYQQALGLGLQFLLWYDEGEERNRGNFPPRFSGRQFPNYSSELNVNALELEDSALYLCASSARGVSGNTIYFGEGSWLTVV.

The chain's CDR3 is CASSYSSGGVDEQYF. CDR3 nucleotides: TGTGCCAGCAGTTACTCGAGCGGGGGGGTCGACGAGCAGTACTTC. The chain couples TRBV6-2 or TRBV6-3 to TRBJ2-7, with 10 positions matching TRBD2. The CDR3 length is 15 residues. The V gene's germline CDR1 is MNHEY and CDR2 SVGEGT. V trimming: 0 bases; J trimming: 5 bases; junction bases outside the gene matches: 4.

The V call is TRBV20-1, the J call TRBJ2-1; perhaps TRBD1 as D (5 bases). V lost 5 bases and J 5 bases, leaving 7 bases between the germline ends. From germline, CDR1 is DFQATT and CDR2 SNEGSKA (reference sequence). The CDR3 totals 11 residues. Here the CDR3 DNA reads TGCAGTGCTCAGACAGACAATGAGCAGTTCTTC. Amino acid sequence: CSAQTDNEQFF.

The chain has TRBV7-3 and TRBJ1-1, with 7 bases aligning to TRBD1. Germline assignment: CDR1 SGHTA and CDR2 FQGTGA. CDR3 size: 14 residues. V shed 4 bases and J 3 bases; nucleotides not matched to a gene: 5. The CDR3 reads CASSSRDSDTEAFF. CDR3 nucleotides: TGTGCCAGCAGCTCCCGGGACAGTGACACTGAAGCTTTCTTT.